This T cell receptor beta chain was sequenced in a study of shared clonotypes between healthy human individuals. Study-wide findings and caveats: Tissues were not sampled, only blood, and their repertoires likely differ. Though the depth was large, rarefaction showed that sorted-subset sequencing was incomplete. A generally larger estimated richness was seen in naive subsets than in memory subsets.

Naive CD8 cells lacked CD45RO, underwent positive selection for CCR7 and left out terminally differentiated effector memory CD45RA+ cells. Genomic DNA belonging to each subset was distributed in equal measure over several immunoSEQ plates. Sequenced by immunoSEQ multiplex PCR; TCRdb stores in-frame clones only, minus some. The profile shows about 2.1 million clones, 85% to 95% of them singletons. This clone was counted between two and nine times. Its antigen is currently unknown. This CDR3 is built from 16 residues. Trimming removed 5 bases at V and 6 bases at J, with 22 bases between. Germline CDR1 is SEHNR and CDR2 is FQNEAQ (reference sequence).

This receptor was taken from a man between 18 and 29 years old in good health. Some clones in this sample may be carry-over from other donors' samples. This rearrangement joins TRBV7-9 to TRBJ1-2; D remains ambiguous. The specimen was naive CD8+ T cells from PBMCs. The CDR3: CASSQLRAPGPNGYTF. The CDR3 DNA reads TGTGCCAGCAGCCAACTGAGGGCCCCGGGCCCGAATGGCTACACCTTC.